The 31 T cell receptor beta chains below were found in one sample sequenced in a study of shared clonotypes between healthy human individuals. Generated by immunoSEQ multiplex PCR, the TCRdb table keeps only in-frame clones and is missing some. The sample yields over a million clones, 95% to 99% seen once. Sequencing was carried out using naive CD4+ T cells sorted from blood. Subset of the sample: CD45RA+ positively selected. The receptors originated from a man aged 30 to 39 in good health.

The gene calls are TRBV5-4 and TRBJ2-2; maybe TRBD2 (6 bases). Germline CDR1 reads SGHNT; CDR2 reads YYREEE (reference sequence). The CDR3 length is 16 residues. With 4 bases removed from V and 2 bases from J, the gap between germline ends came to 15 bases. CDR3 protein: CASSPSVAVNTGELFF. The CDR3 DNA reads TGTGCCAGCAGCCCGTCGGTAGCGGTAAACACCGGGGAGCTGTTTTTT.

This clone showed up just once. This sequence joins TRBV2 and TRBJ2-6; D is ambiguous. V was cut by 5 bases and J by 0 bases, with 8 bases left in between. There are 15 residues in the CDR3. Germline V gene lookup returns CDR1 SNHLY and CDR2 FYNNEI. The CDR3 here is CASSPNDSGANVLTF. The CDR3 DNA sequence: TGTGCCAGCAGTCCGAACGACTCTGGGGCCAACGTCCTGACTTTC.

This rearrangement joins TRBV9 to TRBJ1-3; D is unresolved. The CDR3 is 16 amino acids. CDR1 and CDR2 (germline): SGDLS, YYNGEE. Trimming took 3 bases from V and 0 from J, leaving 13 bases between them. The CDR3 nucleotides are TGTGCCAGCAGCGGACCAGTGGATAGCTCTGGAAACACCATATATTTT. Its translation: CASSGPVDSSGNTIYF.

The gene calls are TRBV6-1 and TRBJ2-3; 8 positions match TRBD2. V was pared by 6 bases and J by 1 base, with 6 bases of the junction left unmatched. Germline values: CDR1 MNHNS, CDR2 SASEGT. This CDR3 region has 15 residues. The CDR3 reads CASSLGLAGTDTQYF. CDR3 nucleotide sequence: TGTGCCAGCAGCCTAGGACTAGCTGGCACAGATACGCAGTATTTT.

The V and J genes are TRBV4-1 and TRBJ2-1, with D unresolved. The CDR3 contains 13 residues. Per germline, CDR1 MGHRA and CDR2 YSYEKL. Between the trimmed V and J ends, which lost 1 base and 7 bases, there was a span of 8 bases. The CDR3 sequence is CASSQGTWNEQFF. The CDR3 DNA follows: TGCGCCAGCAGCCAAGGGACGTGGAATGAGCAGTTCTTC.

The chain carries TRBV27 and TRBJ2-7, with 10 bases identical to TRBD1. After removal of 9 bases from V and 4 bases from J, the junction contained 9 bases not matched to a gene. Germline V lookup: CDR1 MNHEY, CDR2 SMNVEV (reference sequence). CDR3 length: 14 residues. The CDR3 region is CARALGQGCYEQYF. The CDR3 region has the DNA TGTGCCAGAGCCCTGGGACAGGGGTGTTACGAGCAGTACTTC.

The genes are TRBV7-2 and TRBJ2-7; D remains ambiguous. Trimming shortened V by 11 bases and J by 3 bases, and 17 bases separated the two germline ends. This CDR3 has 13 residues. Germline V gene lookup returns CDR1 SGHTA and CDR2 FQGNSA. CDR3 DNA: TGTGCCCCTCGCCTGTTGCGGTACTACGAGCAGTACTTC. It is translated as CAPRLLRYYEQYF.

The J gene is TRBJ2-4, the V gene TRBV28; tentative D call: TRBD2 (5 bases). The ends were cut back, 3 bases at V and 0 bases at J, with 15 bases in the middle. Germline assignment: CDR1 MDHEN and CDR2 SYDVKM. CDR3 length equals 17 residues. This chain's CDR3 is CASSFSLARVAKNIQYF. The CDR3 DNA is TGTGCCAGCAGTTTCAGCCTAGCAAGGGTAGCCAAAAACATTCAGTACTTC.

This clone was seen once. This specimen includes other DNA sequences encoding the same CDR3. This chain uses TRBV2 with TRBJ1-5, with 7 nucleotides matching TRBD1. This CDR3 contains 14 residues. Germline values: CDR1 SNHLY, CDR2 FYNNEI. V shed 4 bases and J 2 bases; nucleotides not matched to a gene: 2. This CDR3 reads CASSGQGGNQPQHF. CDR3 in DNA: TGTGCCAGCAGTGGACAGGGAGGCAATCAGCCCCAGCATTTT.

This chain joins TRBV7-6 and TRBJ2-5; D remains unclear. Germline V gene data show CDR1 as SGHVS and CDR2 as FNYEAQ. The germline V and J ends were trimmed by 1 base and 5 bases, with 14 bases remaining between them. The CDR3 covers 15 residues. CDR3 sequence: CASSLGSGSVETQYF. The CDR3 bases are TGTGCCAGCAGCTTAGGTAGTGGATCAGTTGAGACCCAGTACTTC.

The chain couples TRBV7-8 to TRBJ2-2, with 9 bases matching TRBD2. The V gene's germline CDR1 is SGHVS and CDR2 FQNEAQ. The CDR3 is 16 amino acids. V gave up 0 bases and J gave up 4 bases; unmatched junction bases: 3. In DNA form, the CDR3 reads TGTGCCAGCAGCTTAGCAGCGGGAGGCAGCACCGGGGAGCTGTTTTTT. Translation gives CASSLAAGGSTGELFF.

This clone has only one observation. The rearrangement uses TRBV28 and TRBJ2-1, with D possibly being TRBD2 (5 bases). The CDR3 contains 15 residues. V gave up 1 base and J gave up 4 bases, with 11 bases separating them. Germline assignment: CDR1 MDHEN and CDR2 SYDVKM. The CDR3 reads CASSLFSTGYNEQFF. Written as DNA, the CDR3 is TGTGCCAGCAGTTTATTTTCGACGGGATACAATGAGCAGTTCTTC.

The rearrangement uses TRBV4-3 and TRBJ2-1, with 9 nucleotides matching TRBD2. There are 14 residues in the CDR3. After removal of 2 bases from V and 7 bases from J, the junction contained 3 bases not matched to a gene. CDR1 is LGHNA, CDR2 YSLEER, per germline. In DNA, the CDR3 is TGCGCCAGCAGCCAACTGCTAGCGGGAAATGAGCAGTTCTTC. The encoded protein is CASSQLLAGNEQFF.

The count of this clone is one. This chain joins TRBV6-5 and TRBJ1-2; D is unresolved. CDR1 MNHEY and CDR2 SVGAGI come from the germline V gene. V was trimmed by 4 bases and J by 8 bases, leaving 11 bases between them. This CDR3 is 12 amino acids long. The CDR3 DNA is TGTGCCAGCAGTTTTCCAACGAGGGGCTACACCTTC. Its translation is CASSFPTRGYTF.

The V call is TRBV27, the J call TRBJ2-1, with TRBD2 matching 8 bases. The J segment lost 0 bases and the V segment lost 3 bases, leaving 4 bases of the junction unmatched. The CDR3 loop spans 16 amino acids. Looked up from germline, CDR1 is MNHEY and CDR2 is SMNVEV (reference sequence). The CDR3 region is CASSFLAGFSYNEQFF. The CDR3 DNA sequence: TGTGCCAGCAGTTTCCTAGCGGGCTTCTCCTACAATGAGCAGTTCTTC.

The chain carries TRBV21-1 and TRBJ2-5; the D call of TRBD2 is as the table states it, not checked on the DNA. TRBV21-1 is a listed pseudogene. This CDR3 has 16 residues. The CDR3 bases are TGTGCCAGCAGGCTAATCTCGGGAGGGCCAAGGGAGACCCAGTACTTC. Translating gives CASRLISGGPRETQYF.

This clone was seen just once. The V call is TRBV19, the J call TRBJ2-2, with D unresolved. The length of the CDR3 is 14 residues. Germline lookup yields CDR1 LNHDA and CDR2 SQIVND (reference sequence). Trimming left V 4 bases short and J 3 bases short, with 9 bases between. DNA of the CDR3: TGTGCCAGTAGTACGACATTTCACACCGGGGAGCTGTTTTTT. This sequence encodes CASSTTFHTGELFF.

The rearrangement uses TRBV29-1 and TRBJ2-7; D may be TRBD2 (6 bases). Germline CDR1 is SQVTM and CDR2 is ANQGSEA. This CDR3 is 13 amino acids long. The CDR3 reads CSSSGLPLLEQYF. The CDR3 bases are TGCAGTTCCAGCGGGCTCCCCCTACTCGAGCAGTACTTC.

The chain joins TRBV28 to TRBJ2-7; a possible D gene is TRBD2 (6 bases). Germline CDR1 and CDR2: MDHEN and SYDVKM. The V gene lost 7 bases and the J gene lost 1 base, with 8 bases spanning the gap. This CDR3 has 12 residues. CDR3: CASKEGSYEQYF. Here the CDR3 DNA reads TGTGCCAGCAAGGAGGGGTCCTACGAGCAGTACTTC.

The genes are TRBV10-3 and TRBJ2-2; the D gene could be TRBD1 or TRBD2 (5 bases each). The CDR3 is 15 amino acids. CDR1 is ENHRY, CDR2 SYGVKD, per germline. Deletions cut 10 bases from V and 0 bases from J, with 15 bases between. As DNA, the CDR3 is TGTGCCACGGGACCCCCAGCGGCGAACACCGGGGAGCTGTTTTTT. Its protein product is CATGPPAANTGELFF.

A single count supports this clone. The chain joins TRBV6-1 to TRBJ2-5; 7 bases align to TRBD2. Trimming cost V 8 bases and J 4 bases; bases outside gene matches: 7. The CDR3 sequence is 13 residues long. Germline V CDR1 and CDR2: MNHNS, SASEGT. CDR3 DNA sequence: TGTGCCAGCGGGGGGGGAGGCGGAGAGACCCAGTACTTC. Amino acid sequence: CASGGGGGETQYF.

The genes are TRBV28 and TRBJ2-3; 15 bases are shared with TRBD2. The CDR3 contains 19 residues. V dropped 5 bases and J dropped 2; count of bases not matched to a gene: 11. Germline lookup yields CDR1 MDHEN and CDR2 SYDVKM. The CDR3 loop is CASSPRTSGRAGDTDTQYF. The CDR3 DNA is TGTGCCAGCAGTCCACGGACTAGCGGGAGGGCCGGGGACACAGATACGCAGTATTTT.

The gene calls are TRBV28 and TRBJ2-5, with 8 nucleotides matching TRBD1. The CDR3 totals 19 residues. The trim removed 1 base at V and 2 bases at J, leaving 15 bases unmatched. Germline V gives CDR1 MDHEN, CDR2 SYDVKM. CDR3 residues: CASSLSVGQGANWQETQYF. CDR3 coding DNA: TGTGCCAGCAGTTTATCGGTTGGCCAGGGGGCGAATTGGCAAGAGACCCAGTACTTC.

In DNA form, the CDR3 reads TGCGCCAGCAGCCCTCAGACAGGGACGGTCGGGAGTCAGCCCCAGCATTTT. This encodes CASSPQTGTVGSQPQHF. V usage is TRBV5-1 and J usage is TRBJ1-5, with 7 nucleotides matching TRBD1. The CDR3 sequence is 17 residues long. The junction had 16 bases not matched to a gene; V was cut back by 4 bases and J by 6 bases. Germline V gene lookup returns CDR1 SGHRS and CDR2 YFSETQ.

Concerning this clone itself: Distinct nucleotide sequences in the sample also encode this CDR3. The V gene is TRBV19, the J gene TRBJ1-3, with D uncertain. From germline, CDR1 is LNHDA and CDR2 SQIVND (reference sequence). V lost 1 base and J 0 bases, leaving 7 bases between the germline ends. The CDR3 has 15 residues. The CDR3 spells CASSIGGSSGNTIYF. In nucleotides, the CDR3 is TGTGCCAGTAGTATAGGGGGATCCTCTGGAAACACCATATATTTT.

The gene calls are TRBV7-9 and TRBJ2-6; the D is unclear. This CDR3 contains 15 residues. V was trimmed by 1 base and J by 6 bases, leaving 10 bases between them. The germline gives CDR1 SEHNR, CDR2 FQNEAQ (reference sequence). CDR3 in amino acids: CASSLVRTVANVLTF. CDR3 nucleotides: TGTGCCAGCAGCTTAGTTCGCACGGTGGCCAACGTCCTGACTTTC. The full variable domain, rest sourced from reference TRBV7-9 and TRBJ2-6, is DTGVSQNPRHKITKRGQNVTFRCDPISEHNRLYWYRQTLGQGPEFLTYFQNEAQLEKSRLLSDRFSAERPKGSFSTLEIQRTEQGDSAMYLCASSLVRTVANVLTFGAGSRLTVL.

The V gene is TRBV19, the J gene TRBJ2-1; 7 bases are a match to TRBD1. V dropped 6 bases and J dropped 1; count of bases not matched to a gene: 3. Germline lookup yields CDR1 LNHDA and CDR2 SQIVND (reference sequence). The CDR3 contains 14 residues. The DNA of the CDR3 is TGTGCCAGTAGAGGGGACAGATCCTACAATGAGCAGTTCTTC. This translates into CASRGDRSYNEQFF.

In DNA form, the CDR3 reads TGTGCCAGCAGGCCCCCGTCGACCAAAAACATTCAGTACTTC. It specifies CASRPPSTKNIQYF. V is TRBV6-6 and J is TRBJ2-4; unclear D gene. The V end was cut by 6 bases, the J end by 2 bases, with 11 bases between. The CDR3 loop spans 14 amino acids. The germline V gene has CDR1 MNHNY and CDR2 SVGAGI (reference sequence).

The chain recombines TRBV9 with TRBJ2-2; 11 nucleotides align to TRBD2. V shed 3 bases, J shed 4 bases, and the junction held 5 bases outside the gene matches. Looked up from germline, CDR1 is SGDLS and CDR2 is YYNGEE. The CDR3 is made up of 16 amino acids. The CDR3 loop is CASSAGLAVVTGELFF. The CDR3 DNA reads TGTGCCAGCAGCGCGGGACTAGCGGTAGTCACCGGGGAGCTGTTTTTT.

This chain uses TRBV7-8 with TRBJ1-3, with D unclear. The germline V gene encodes CDR1 SGHVS and CDR2 FQNEAQ. The CDR3 extends over 17 amino acids. Trimming stripped 2 bases from V and 0 bases from J, with 14 bases between. CDR3 sequence reads: CASSLKPQTLSGNTIYF. For the CDR3, the DNA is TGTGCCAGCAGCTTAAAGCCACAGACCCTCTCTGGAAACACCATATATTTT.

Concerning this clone: Distinct nucleotide sequences in the sample also encode this CDR3. This CDR3 reads CASSLEQSSYEQYF. DNA for the CDR3: TGTGCCAGCAGCTTGGAGCAGAGCTCCTACGAGCAGTACTTC. The V call is TRBV5-4, the J call TRBJ2-7, with D unresolved. In germline, CDR1 is SGHNT, CDR2 YYREEE (reference sequence). The V and J ends lost 0 bases and 0 bases respectively, with 7 bases between them. The CDR3 length is 14 residues.